This entry features one T cell receptor beta chain sequence. Its antigen is unidentified. The treatment denotes: oral pan-JAK inhibitor, 5-10 mg twice daily. CDR1 is SGHVS and CDR2 is FNYEAQ in the germline V gene. Trimming took off 5 bases at V and 0 bases at J, with 9 bases between the two ends. The CDR3 loop spans 14 amino acids. Reverse transcribed after extraction, RNA yielded cDNA as the sequencing template. The repertoire was sequenced with immunoSEQ multiplex PCR; TCRdb's copy has only in-frame clones and lacks some. The sample contains about 110,000 clones, about 59% of which appear only once. This entry is derived from a study of CD8+ T cells in alopecia areata. Study results and caveats: The study also sequences resident alphabeta T cells of normal skin in scalp samples.

The chain links TRBV7-6 to TRBJ2-3; the D gene is possibly TRBD2 (5 bases). The sequence came from a human donor with alopecia areata. This specimen was CD8+ T cells sorted from blood, taken at week 24, from a patient treated with tofacitinib. CDR3 region: CASSEGWSTDTQYF. The DNA of the CDR3 is TGTGCCAGCAGCGAGGGCTGGAGCACAGATACGCAGTATTTT. Variable domain in full (rest from reference TRBV7-6 and TRBJ2-3): GAGVSQSPRYKVTKRGQDVALRCDPISGHVSLYWYRQALGQGPEFLTYFNYEAQQDKSGLPNDRFSAERPEGSISTLTIQRTEQRDSAMYRCASSEGWSTDTQYFGPGTRLTVL.